Presented here are 28 T cell receptor beta chains from one specimen sequenced in a study of OX40 agonist ivuxolimab in advanced cancers. Using immunoSEQ multiplex PCR, the repertoire was profiled, and TCRdb retains in-frame clones only, with some absent. The profile shows 100,000 to 150,000 clones, around 92% of them singletons. The specimen was CD4+ or CD8+ T cells sorted from blood, collected in a trial of the OX40 agonist ivuxolimab. These receptors were obtained from an adult with an advanced solid tumor such as melanoma, head and neck, liver or kidney cancer.

This CDR3 is CASSYYSTDTQYF. CDR3 coding DNA: TGTGCCAGCAGCTATTATAGCACAGATACGCAGTATTTT. The V gene is TRBV7-2, the J gene TRBJ2-3, with D unclear. With 4 bases removed from V and 0 bases from J, the gap between germline ends came to 5 bases. Germline-derived CDR1 and CDR2 are SGHTA and FQGNSA. The CDR3 contains 13 residues.

The genes are TRBV28 and TRBJ2-5; D ambiguous. V lost 5 bases and J lost 3, with 13 bases in between. From germline, CDR1 is MDHEN and CDR2 SYDVKM. The CDR3 totals 14 residues. This CDR3 reads CASSNSPMKETQYF. DNA of the CDR3: TGTGCCAGCAGTAATTCCCCCATGAAAGAGACCCAGTACTTC.

This chain connects TRBV6-1 to TRBJ1-4; a weak D match, TRBD1 (5 bases). The CDR3 contains 15 residues. The ends were cut back, 7 bases at V and 6 bases at J, with 18 bases in the middle. Germline CDR1 MNHNS, CDR2 SASEGT. CDR3 DNA: TGTGCCAGCACCCCCAGGTGGCAGGGAGATGAAAAACTGTTTTTT. It codes for CASTPRWQGDEKLFF.

Only one count was recorded for this clone. V is TRBV6-1 and J is TRBJ2-7, with D tentatively TRBD2 (5 bases). The V gene lost 8 bases and the J gene lost 3 bases, with 8 bases spanning the gap. Germline CDR1 and CDR2: MNHNS and SASEGT. The CDR3 consists of 11 residues. CDR3 DNA sequence: TGTGCCAGCCGGGATAACTACGAGCAGTACTTC. Its protein product is CASRDNYEQYF.

The chain recombines TRBV7-2 with TRBJ2-1, with TRBD2 as a possible D gene (5 bases). There are 15 residues in the CDR3. Germline V CDR1 and CDR2: SGHTA, FQGNSA. The V and J ends lost 1 base and 2 bases respectively, with 9 bases between them. The CDR3 reads CASSLVRGTYNEQFF. The CDR3 DNA reads TGTGCCAGCAGCTTAGTACGGGGAACCTACAATGAGCAGTTCTTC.

This chain links TRBV7-2 with TRBJ1-4; D is uncertain. The germline CDR1 and CDR2 sequences are SGHTA and FQGNSA. The CDR3 has 14 amino acids. The V gene lost 3 bases and the J gene lost 8 bases, with 13 bases spanning the gap. The CDR3 DNA follows: TGTGCCAGCAGCTTCCGCGGCAGTAGAGAAAAACTGTTTTTT. Protein: CASSFRGSREKLFF.

This chain uses TRBV27 with TRBJ2-3; D is undetermined. In germline, CDR1 is MNHEY, CDR2 SMNVEV (reference sequence). The CDR3 is 13 residues long. Trimming left V 5 bases short and J 1 base short, with 7 bases between. The CDR3 DNA follows: TGTGCCAGCAGTCCGACGCGCACAGATACGCAGTATTTT. Its translation: CASSPTRTDTQYF.

This chain connects TRBV19 to TRBJ1-1; D unresolved. CDR1 is LNHDA, CDR2 SQIVND, per germline (reference sequence). The CDR3 length is 13 residues. Trimming cost V 5 bases and J 9 bases, with 16 bases left between them. The CDR3 reads CASSFQLGTKAFF. As DNA, the CDR3 is TGTGCCAGTAGTTTTCAGTTAGGTACTAAAGCTTTCTTT.

The chain couples TRBV6-6 to TRBJ1-1, with a possible D match to TRBD1 (5 bases). Germline V lookup: CDR1 MNHNY, CDR2 SVGAGI (reference sequence). The CDR3 is made up of 13 amino acids. Trimming pared 5 bases from V and 5 bases from J, leaving 12 bases between. This CDR3 is CASSPGGGTEAFF. The CDR3 DNA follows: TGTGCCAGCAGTCCAGGTGGGGGAACTGAAGCTTTCTTT.

V gene TRBV19 combines with J gene TRBJ2-5; D is unclear. From germline, CDR1 is LNHDA and CDR2 SQIVND (reference sequence). The CDR3 totals 13 residues. Trimming took 6 bases from V and 4 from J, leaving 12 bases between them. This CDR3 reads CASRLNQRETQYF. In nucleotides, the CDR3 is TGTGCCAGTAGGCTGAACCAACGAGAGACCCAGTACTTC. The full variable domain, in which reference TRBV19 and TRBJ2-5 provide the parts outside the CDR3, is DGGITQSPKYLFRKEGQNVTLSCEQNLNHDAMYWYRQDPGQGLRLIYYSQIVNDFQKGDIAEGYSVSREKKESFPLTVTSAQKNPTAFYLCASRLNQRETQYFGPGTRLLVL.

V usage is TRBV10-3 and J usage is TRBJ1-5; 7 nucleotides agree with TRBD1. The CDR3 extends over 16 amino acids. The V and J ends lost 3 bases and 8 bases, in that order; junction bases with no gene match: 13. Germline-derived CDR1 and CDR2 are ENHRY and SYGVKD. CDR3: CAISDEVVQGGKPQHF. The CDR3 DNA follows: TGTGCCATCAGTGATGAAGTAGTCCAGGGGGGAAAGCCCCAGCATTTT.

The chain combines TRBV18 with TRBJ1-1; D gene ambiguous. The V gene's germline CDR1 is KGHSH and CDR2 LQKENI. V gave up 2 bases and J gave up 3 bases, with 13 bases separating them. The CDR3 covers 15 residues. CDR3 bases: TGTGCCAGCTCACCATTCCTCTCCGGGGACACTGAAGCTTTCTTT. Amino acids: CASSPFLSGDTEAFF.

The chain employs TRBV19 and TRBJ1-5, with a weak D call TRBD1 (5 bases). V dropped 7 bases and J dropped 1 base, with 14 bases sitting between them. CDR1 is LNHDA, CDR2 SQIVND, per germline (reference sequence). CDR3 length: 15 amino acids. CDR3 sequence reads: CASTPIGTSNQPQHF. The CDR3 DNA is TGTGCCAGTACCCCGATCGGGACGAGCAATCAGCCCCAGCATTTT.

The genes are TRBV18 and TRBJ2-1; 9 nucleotides agree with TRBD2. V was clipped by 1 base and J by 5 bases; unmatched bases: 6. Looked up from germline, CDR1 is KGHSH and CDR2 is LQKENI. This CDR3 region has 16 residues. CDR3 protein: CASSPLAGALDNEQFF. The CDR3 DNA reads TGTGCCAGCTCACCACTAGCGGGAGCGTTGGACAATGAGCAGTTCTTC.

This rearrangement joins TRBV7-9 to TRBJ2-7; 12 bases align to TRBD2. V was clipped by 5 bases and J by 0 bases; unmatched bases: 5. CDR3 length equals 16 residues. In germline, CDR1 is SEHNR, CDR2 FQNEAQ (reference sequence). The CDR3 protein is CASSPTSGRISYEQYF. CDR3 in DNA: TGTGCCAGCAGCCCAACTAGCGGGAGGATCTCCTACGAGCAGTACTTC.

This chain uses TRBV30 with TRBJ2-7; 10 nucleotides match TRBD1. The junction had 8 bases not matched to a gene; V was cut back by 4 bases and J by 2 bases. The CDR3 spans 15 residues. In germline, CDR1 is GTSNPN, CDR2 SVGIG (reference sequence). The DNA of the CDR3 is TGTGCCTGGAATCGCGGGGACAGGGGAACCTACGAGCAGTACTTC. It specifies CAWNRGDRGTYEQYF.

This rearrangement joins TRBV28 to TRBJ1-5, with D unresolved. The V end lost 10 bases, the J end lost 3 bases, and 10 bases lay between the germline ends. The CDR3 has 12 residues. CDR1 and CDR2 (germline): MDHEN, SYDVKM. In nucleotides, the CDR3 is TGTGCCACGACAAGTACCAATCAGCCCCAGCATTTT. Its translation: CATTSTNQPQHF.

This chain uses TRBV7-8 with TRBJ2-5; 9 bases fit TRBD1. Germline CDR1 and CDR2: SGHVS and FQNEAQ. The CDR3 loop spans 14 amino acids. The ends lost 1 base at V and 3 bases at J; junction bases unmatched: 0. The CDR3 DNA reads as TGTGCCAGCAGCTTAGGGACAGGGGAAGAGACCCAGTACTTC. Translated: CASSLGTGEETQYF. The full variable domain, its missing parts supplied by reference TRBV7-8 and TRBJ2-5, is GAGVSQSPRYKVAKRGQDVALRCDPISGHVSLFWYQQALGQGPEFLTYFQNEAQLDKSGLPSDRFFAERPEGSVSTLKIQRTQQEDSAVYLCASSLGTGEETQYFGPGTRLLVL.

The chain carries TRBV6-5 and TRBJ1-5; tentative D call: TRBD1 (5 bases). V was clipped by 4 bases and J by 4 bases, with 8 bases between them. CDR1 and CDR2 from the germline V gene are MNHEY and SVGAGI. The length of the CDR3 is 13 residues. The CDR3 sequence is CASSWGENQPQHF. CDR3 nucleotides: TGTGCCAGCAGTTGGGGGGAAAATCAGCCCCAGCATTTT.

V and J are TRBV28 and TRBJ1-5; D call uncertain. The germline V gene encodes CDR1 MDHEN and CDR2 SYDVKM. CDR3 length equals 14 residues. The germline V and J ends were trimmed by 7 bases and 0 bases, with 10 bases remaining between them. In DNA form, the CDR3 reads TGTGCCAGCACTCGGACCAATAGCAATCAGCCCCAGCATTTT. Translation: CASTRTNSNQPQHF.

The chain combines TRBV28 with TRBJ2-5, with 12 bases identical to TRBD1. The CDR3 runs to 15 residues. The V gene's germline CDR1 is MDHEN and CDR2 SYDVKM. After removal of 5 bases from V and 5 bases from J, the junction contained 6 bases not matched to a gene. The DNA for the CDR3 is TGTGCCAGCAGTCGGGGGGACAGGGGGCATGAGACCCAGTACTTC. Its protein product is CASSRGDRGHETQYF.

The chain employs TRBV11-2 and TRBJ1-4; D not resolved. Germline-derived CDR1 and CDR2 are SGHAT and FQNNGV. There are 13 residues in the CDR3. Trimming removed 5 bases from V and 4 bases from J, with 8 bases in between. The CDR3 here is CASSPRGNEKLFF. DNA of the CDR3: TGTGCCAGCAGCCCGCGGGGTAATGAAAAACTGTTTTTT.

This chain connects TRBV9 to TRBJ1-1; 7 bases fit TRBD1. The CDR3 totals 16 residues. V dropped 4 bases and J dropped 0; count of bases not matched to a gene: 9. Germline V gives CDR1 SGDLS, CDR2 YYNGEE. In DNA, the CDR3 is TGTGCCAGCAGCCCTTGGGACAGCCTCATGAACACTGAAGCTTTCTTT. Translation: CASSPWDSLMNTEAFF.

This clone has a single count. The genes are TRBV21-1 and TRBJ1-5. TRBV21-1 constitutes a pseudogene. The CDR3 loop spans 15 amino acids. Here the CDR3 DNA reads TGTGCCAGCAGCACCCTAGGCCGAAAGGATCAGCCCCAGCATTTT. It yields the protein CASSTLGRKDQPQHF.

The chain carries TRBV9 and TRBJ1-1, with 7 bases fitting TRBD1. V lost 0 bases to trimming and J lost 0 bases; unmatched junction nucleotides: 14. This CDR3 is built from 19 residues. The germline V gene has CDR1 SGDLS and CDR2 YYNGEE. The CDR3 DNA sequence: TGTGCCAGCAGCGTAGAGGGATTTGGGCAGGGGGTAATGAACACTGAAGCTTTCTTT. It encodes CASSVEGFGQGVMNTEAFF.

The rearrangement uses TRBV27 and TRBJ1-1; D not certain. Germline V gene lookup returns CDR1 MNHEY and CDR2 SMNVEV (reference sequence). CDR3 size: 15 residues. V was trimmed by 4 bases and J by 2 bases, leaving 14 bases between them. CDR3 region: CASSSSRMSNTEAFF. Written as DNA, the CDR3 is TGTGCCAGCAGTTCATCCCGGATGTCCAACACTGAAGCTTTCTTT.

V gene TRBV9 combines with J gene TRBJ2-1; 10 bases line up with TRBD2. From germline, CDR1 is SGDLS and CDR2 YYNGEE. V gave up 3 bases and J gave up 3 bases; unmatched junction bases: 3. The CDR3 length is 15 residues. The CDR3: CASSASGSLYNEQFF. The DNA of the CDR3 is TGTGCCAGCAGCGCTAGCGGGAGCCTCTACAATGAGCAGTTCTTC.

The chain uses TRBV11-2 and TRBJ2-7; perhaps TRBD2 as D (7 bases). Germline V gene data show CDR1 as SGHAT and CDR2 as FQNNGV. V dropped 1 base and J dropped 6 bases, with 10 bases sitting between them. The length of the CDR3 is 13 residues. The CDR3 DNA reads as TGTGCCAGCAGCTTAGCGGGGGGCGGCGAGCAGTACTTC. Translated: CASSLAGGGEQYF.